This T cell receptor beta chain emerged from a study of control samples from healthy donors and cancer patients. CDR1 is SGDLS, CDR2 YYNGEE, per germline. Deletions cut 0 bases from V and 1 base from J, with 7 bases between. The CDR3 consists of 14 residues. Assay: immunoSEQ multiplex PCR; the TCRdb copy retains only in-frame clones and omits some. The sample lists around 230,000 clones, about 93% occurring once. V is TRBV9 and J is TRBJ1-2, with D uncertain. The sample was blood. The TCR sequence derives from a man aged 50-59 years in good health. CDR3 protein: CASSVGGVNYGYTF. The CDR3 bases are TGTGCCAGCAGCGTAGGAGGAGTTAACTATGGCTACACCTTC.